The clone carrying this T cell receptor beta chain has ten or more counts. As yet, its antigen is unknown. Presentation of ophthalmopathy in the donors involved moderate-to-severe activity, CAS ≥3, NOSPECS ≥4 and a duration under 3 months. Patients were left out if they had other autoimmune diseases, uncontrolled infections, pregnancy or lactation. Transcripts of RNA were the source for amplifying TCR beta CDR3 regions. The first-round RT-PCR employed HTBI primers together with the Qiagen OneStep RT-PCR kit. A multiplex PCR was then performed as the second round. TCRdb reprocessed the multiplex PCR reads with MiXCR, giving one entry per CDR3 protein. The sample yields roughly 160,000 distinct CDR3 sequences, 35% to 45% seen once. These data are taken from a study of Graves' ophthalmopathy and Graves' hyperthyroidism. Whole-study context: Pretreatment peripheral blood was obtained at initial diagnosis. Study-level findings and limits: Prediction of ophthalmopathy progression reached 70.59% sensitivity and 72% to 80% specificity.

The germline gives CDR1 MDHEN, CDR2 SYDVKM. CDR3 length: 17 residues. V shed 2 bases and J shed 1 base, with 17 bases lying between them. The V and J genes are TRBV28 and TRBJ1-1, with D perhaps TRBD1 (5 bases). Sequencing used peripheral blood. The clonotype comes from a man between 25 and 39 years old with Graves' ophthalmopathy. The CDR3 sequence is CASSLTGQGLSNTEAFF. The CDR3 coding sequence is TGTGCCAGCAGTTTAACCGGACAAGGTCTCTCGAACACTGAAGCTTTCTTT.